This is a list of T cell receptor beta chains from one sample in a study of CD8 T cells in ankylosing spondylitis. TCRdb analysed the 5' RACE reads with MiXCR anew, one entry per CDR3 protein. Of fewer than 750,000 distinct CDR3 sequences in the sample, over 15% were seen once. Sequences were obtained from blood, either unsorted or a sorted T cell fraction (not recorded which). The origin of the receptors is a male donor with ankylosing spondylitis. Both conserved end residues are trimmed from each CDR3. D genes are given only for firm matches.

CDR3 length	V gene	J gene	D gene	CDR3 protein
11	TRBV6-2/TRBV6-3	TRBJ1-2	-	ASSNDGNYGYT
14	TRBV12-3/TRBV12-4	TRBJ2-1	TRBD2	TSSFGRASGGLEQF
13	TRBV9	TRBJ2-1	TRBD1	ASTLPGQGNNEQF
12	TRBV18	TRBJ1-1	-	ASSPTTGGREAF
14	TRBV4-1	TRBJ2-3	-	ASSRVGVTSTDTQY
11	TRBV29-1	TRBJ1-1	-	SVESGPGTEAF
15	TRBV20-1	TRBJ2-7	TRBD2	SARGAGASGGLYEQY
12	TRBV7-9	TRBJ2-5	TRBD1	ASSPGGRLETQY
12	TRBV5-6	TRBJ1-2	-	ASSLGVGQYGYT
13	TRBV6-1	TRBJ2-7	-	ASSEAGPPAYEQY
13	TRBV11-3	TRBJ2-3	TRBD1	ASSQGALSTDTQY
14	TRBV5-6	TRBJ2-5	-	ASSLDTLQGQGTQY
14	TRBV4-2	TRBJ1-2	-	ASSRQGDTNPYGYT